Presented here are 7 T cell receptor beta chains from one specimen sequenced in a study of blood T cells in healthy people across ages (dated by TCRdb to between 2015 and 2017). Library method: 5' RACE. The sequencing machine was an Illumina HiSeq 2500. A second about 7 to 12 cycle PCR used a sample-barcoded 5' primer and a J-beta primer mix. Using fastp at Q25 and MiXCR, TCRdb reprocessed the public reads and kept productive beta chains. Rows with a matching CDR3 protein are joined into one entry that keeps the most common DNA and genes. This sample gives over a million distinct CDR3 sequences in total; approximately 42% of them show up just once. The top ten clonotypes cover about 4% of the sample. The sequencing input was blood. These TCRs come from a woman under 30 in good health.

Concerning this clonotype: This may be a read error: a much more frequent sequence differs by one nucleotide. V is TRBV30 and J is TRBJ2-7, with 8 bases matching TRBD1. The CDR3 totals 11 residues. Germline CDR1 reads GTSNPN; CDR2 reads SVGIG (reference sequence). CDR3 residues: CARSYGQGKYF. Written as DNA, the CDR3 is TGTGCCCGGAGCTACGGACAGGGAAAGTACTTC.

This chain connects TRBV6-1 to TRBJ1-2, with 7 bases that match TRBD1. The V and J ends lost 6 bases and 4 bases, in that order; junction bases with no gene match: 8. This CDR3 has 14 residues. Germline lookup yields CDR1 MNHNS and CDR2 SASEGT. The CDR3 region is CASRMQGDSYGYTF. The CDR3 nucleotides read TGTGCCAGCAGGATGCAGGGGGACAGCTATGGCTACACCTTC.

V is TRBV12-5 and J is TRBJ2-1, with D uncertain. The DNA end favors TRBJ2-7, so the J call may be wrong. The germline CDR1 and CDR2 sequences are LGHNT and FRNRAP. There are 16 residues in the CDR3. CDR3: CASGLGGWVIYNEQYF. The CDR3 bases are TGTGCTAGTGGTTTGGGTGGTTGGGTTATCTACAATGAGCAGTACTTC.

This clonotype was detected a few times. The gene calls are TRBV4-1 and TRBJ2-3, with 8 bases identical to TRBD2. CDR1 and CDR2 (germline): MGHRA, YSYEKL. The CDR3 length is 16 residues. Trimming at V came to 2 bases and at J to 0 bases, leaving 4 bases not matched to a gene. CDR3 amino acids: CASSQSPSGSTDTQYF. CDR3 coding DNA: TGCGCCAGCAGCCAAAGCCCTAGCGGGAGCACAGATACGCAGTATTTT.

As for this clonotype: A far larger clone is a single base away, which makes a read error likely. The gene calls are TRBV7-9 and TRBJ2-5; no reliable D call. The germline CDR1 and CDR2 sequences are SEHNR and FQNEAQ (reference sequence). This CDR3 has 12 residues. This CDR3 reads CASSLAQETRYF. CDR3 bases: TGTGCCAGCAGCTTAGCCCAAGAGACCCGGTACTTC.

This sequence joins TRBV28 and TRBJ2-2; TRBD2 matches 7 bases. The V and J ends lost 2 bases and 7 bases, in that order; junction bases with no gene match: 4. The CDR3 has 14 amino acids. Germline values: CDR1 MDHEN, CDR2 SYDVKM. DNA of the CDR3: TGTGCCAGCAGTTTAGTGGGCGGGAGCGGGGAGCTGTTTTTT. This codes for CASSLVGGSGELFF.

CDR3 region: CASTGLADETANEQFF. DNA for the CDR3: TGTGCCAGCACTGGACTAGCGGATGAGACGGCCAATGAGCAGTTCTTC. The rearrangement joins TRBV6-2 or TRBV6-3 to TRBJ2-1, with 10 bases aligning to TRBD2. Germline CDR1 MNHEY, CDR2 SVGEGT. The CDR3 has 16 amino acids. J lost 6 bases, V lost 7 bases, and 12 bases had no gene match.